This is a list of T cell receptor beta chains from one sample in a study of cytomegalovirus exposure and HLA in healthy donors. Assay: immunoSEQ multiplex PCR; the TCRdb copy retains only in-frame clones and omits some. The data show about 130,000 clones, around 77% seen once. Sequences were obtained from PBMCs. Every receptor here comes from a middle-aged man in good health and CMV-seronegative. The CDR3 runs from the conserved cysteine through the conserved F or W. Fields, in order: clone size, CDR3 length, J gene, V gene, D gene, CDR3 DNA, CDR3 protein. The D gene is left open where the match is weak. Size is stated for part of the rows, as once, few or many counts, or as a class when the clone is expanded.

clone size: .; CDR3 length: 18; J gene: TRBJ2-3; V gene: TRBV14; D gene: TRBD1; CDR3 DNA: TGTGCCAGCAGCCAAGATAGGGTCGACAGGGGGTTTTCAGATACGCAGTATTTT; CDR3 protein: CASSQDRVDRGFSDTQYF
clone size: few; CDR3 length: 14; J gene: TRBJ2-2; V gene: TRBV19; D gene: TRBD1; CDR3 DNA: TGTGCCAGTAGGGGACAGGGGTGGACCGGGGAGCTGTTTTTT; CDR3 protein: CASRGQGWTGELFF
clone size: .; CDR3 length: 15; J gene: TRBJ2-5; V gene: TRBV6-6; D gene: .; CDR3 DNA: TGTGCCAGCAGTTACGGCAGTCGACTCGAAGAGACCCAGTACTTC; CDR3 protein: CASSYGSRLEETQYF
clone size: .; CDR3 length: 14; J gene: TRBJ2-7; V gene: TRBV5-1; D gene: TRBD1; CDR3 DNA: TGCGCCAGCAGCGGACAGGGGGCAGTGGACGAGCAGTACTTC; CDR3 protein: CASSGQGAVDEQYF
clone size: .; CDR3 length: 12; J gene: TRBJ2-1; V gene: TRBV6-5; D gene: .; CDR3 DNA: TGTGCCAGCGGGAGGAACGGCAATGAGCAGTTCTTC; CDR3 protein: CASGRNGNEQFF
clone size: once; CDR3 length: 13; J gene: TRBJ1-1; V gene: TRBV10-3; D gene: .; CDR3 DNA: TGTGCCATCAAGAAGGACAGTGGGACTGAAGCTTTCTTT; CDR3 protein: CAIKKDSGTEAFF
clone size: .; CDR3 length: 14; J gene: TRBJ2-5; V gene: TRBV2; D gene: .; CDR3 DNA: TGTGCCAGCAGTATTAACAGGGAGGGGGAGACCCAGTACTTC; CDR3 protein: CASSINREGETQYF
clone size: .; CDR3 length: 15; J gene: TRBJ2-7; V gene: TRBV11-2; D gene: TRBD2; CDR3 DNA: TGTGCCAGCAGCTTAGCGGCTAGCGGCTCCTACGAGCAGTACTTC; CDR3 protein: CASSLAASGSYEQYF
clone size: .; CDR3 length: 14; J gene: TRBJ2-7; V gene: TRBV7-2; D gene: .; CDR3 DNA: TGTGCCAGCAGCCTCGACAGCCAGGTAAACGAGCAGTACTTC; CDR3 protein: CASSLDSQVNEQYF
clone size: .; CDR3 length: 16; J gene: TRBJ2-3; V gene: TRBV10-3; D gene: .; CDR3 DNA: TGTGCCATCAGTCAATCCCGCGGGATAAGCACAGATACGCAGTATTTT; CDR3 protein: CAISQSRGISTDTQYF
clone size: .; CDR3 length: 15; J gene: TRBJ1-1; V gene: TRBV27; D gene: .; CDR3 DNA: TGTGCCAGCAGTTCTATGACAAGCTCCAGCACTGAAGCTTTCTTT; CDR3 protein: CASSSMTSSSTEAFF